The source of this T cell receptor (beta chain) is a study of blood T cell repertoires in COVID-19. The wider study: In each case, the material was cDNA or gDNA derived from T cells, B-cell-depleted T cells, or PBMCs.

Some clones are missing from TCRdb's copy, which holds only in-frame ones; the method was immunoSEQ multiplex PCR. This sample carries 250,000 or so clones, around 86% of them seen once, and the ten largest clones take around 2.9%. Germline V gene data show CDR1 as SGHVS and CDR2 as FNYEAQ. The trim removed 5 bases at V and 2 bases at J, leaving 6 bases unmatched. The CDR3 extends over 15 amino acids. This receptor was identified in a woman younger than 45 with active or convalescent COVID-19. The sequenced sample consisted of peripheral blood. This rearrangement joins TRBV7-6 to TRBJ2-1; TRBD1 aligns across 7 bases. CDR3 residues: CASSPGGQPYNEQFF. The CDR3 DNA follows: TGTGCCAGCAGCCCTGGGGGACAGCCCTACAATGAGCAGTTCTTC.